What follows are 10 T cell receptor beta chains derived from one specimen sequenced in a study of blood T cell repertoires in COVID-19. Some clones are missing from TCRdb's copy, which holds only in-frame ones; the method was immunoSEQ multiplex PCR. The repertoire has 170,000 or so clones, 85% to 90% of them found once; the top ten carry about 0.6%. The material sequenced was peripheral blood. The source is a man aged 55-75 years with COVID-19, enrolled during active disease.

The rearrangement links TRBV27 to TRBJ1-1, with D perhaps TRBD1 (6 bases). The ends were cut back, 4 bases at V and 4 bases at J, with 10 bases in the middle. The CDR3 is 13 amino acids. Germline CDR1 and CDR2: MNHEY and SMNVEV (reference sequence). CDR3 DNA sequence: TGTGCCAGCAGTTCCAGGGGTACCACTGAAGCTTTCTTT. It yields the protein CASSSRGTTEAFF.

The V call is TRBV18, the J call TRBJ2-7; 7 nucleotides line up with TRBD1. The V and J ends lost 6 bases and 6 bases, in that order; junction bases with no gene match: 8. The CDR3 extends over 13 amino acids. The germline V gene has CDR1 KGHSH and CDR2 LQKENI. CDR3 residues: CASSPGTEFEQYF. In DNA form, the CDR3 reads TGTGCCAGCTCGCCCGGGACAGAGTTCGAGCAGTACTTC.

CDR3 sequence: CASSIGTDDQPQHF. The CDR3, as DNA: TGTGCCAGCAGTATCGGGACAGACGATCAGCCCCAGCATTTT. The J gene is TRBJ1-5, the V gene TRBV28, with 7 bases matching TRBD1. CDR3 length equals 14 residues. V gave up 5 bases and J gave up 5 bases; unmatched junction bases: 6. In germline, CDR1 is MDHEN, CDR2 SYDVKM.

J is TRBJ2-7 and V is TRBV18; possibly TRBD2 for D (6 bases). V was trimmed by 5 bases and J by 0 bases, leaving 23 bases between them. The CDR3 length is 18 residues. Germline V CDR1 and CDR2: KGHSH, LQKENI. DNA for the CDR3: TGTGCCAGCTCAACGCTGCCGGAGGGCACAGGAAGCTCCTACGAGCAGTACTTC. Translated, it gives CASSTLPEGTGSSYEQYF.

The chain has TRBV3-1 (or the pseudogene TRBV3-2) and TRBJ2-1, with D uncertain. Germline lookup yields CDR1 LGHDT and CDR2 YNNKEL (reference sequence). The V and J ends lost 1 base and 5 bases respectively, with 12 bases between them. This CDR3 is 15 amino acids long. The CDR3 here is CASSQGQVKNNEQFF. The CDR3 coding sequence is TGTGCCAGCAGCCAAGGGCAAGTAAAAAACAATGAGCAGTTCTTC.

The chain recombines TRBV28 with TRBJ2-1; 9 bases line up with TRBD2. Per the germline V gene, CDR1 is MDHEN and CDR2 is SYDVKM. V lost 10 bases, J lost 3 bases, and 7 bases stayed unmatched. The CDR3 sequence is 14 residues long. The CDR3 loop reads CAIKGLALYNEQFF. The CDR3 coding sequence is TGTGCCATCAAAGGACTAGCGCTCTACAATGAGCAGTTCTTC.

The chain employs TRBV7-9 and TRBJ2-2; 10 bases agree with TRBD2. J gave up 3 bases and V 6 bases, and 7 bases lay outside the gene matches. CDR1 and CDR2 from the germline V gene are SEHNR and FQNEAQ (reference sequence). CDR3 length: 16 amino acids. The CDR3 is CASRPTSGVDTGELFF. In DNA form, the CDR3 reads TGTGCCAGCAGACCAACTAGCGGGGTGGACACCGGGGAGCTGTTTTTT.

The rearrangement links TRBV4-2 to TRBJ1-2; a weak D match, TRBD1 (6 bases). This CDR3 comprises 16 residues. Trimming pared 5 bases from V and 0 bases from J, leaving 16 bases between. Per germline, CDR1 LGHNA and CDR2 YNFKEQ. CDR3 sequence: CASSGRTGQTNYGYTF. CDR3 DNA sequence: TGTGCCAGCAGCGGTCGAACAGGGCAGACTAACTATGGCTACACCTTC.

The V gene is TRBV19, the J gene TRBJ1-5, with D tentatively TRBD1 (5 bases). The CDR3 contains 15 residues. Germline values: CDR1 LNHDA, CDR2 SQIVND (reference sequence). Trimming stripped 6 bases from V and 0 bases from J, with 12 bases between. CDR3 loop: CASSMIRGSNQPQHF. Written as DNA, the CDR3 is TGTGCCAGTAGCATGATAAGGGGTAGCAATCAGCCCCAGCATTTT.

The genes are TRBV6-6 and TRBJ2-2; D is ambiguous. Trimming pared 0 bases from V and 1 base from J, leaving 9 bases between. Germline loops: CDR1 MNHNY, CDR2 SVGAGI (reference sequence). CDR3 size: 16 residues. CDR3 region: CASSYSNSGNTGELFF. CDR3 DNA sequence: TGTGCCAGCAGTTACTCGAATTCGGGGAACACCGGGGAGCTGTTTTTT.